Following are 21 T cell receptor beta chains from one sample sequenced in a study of blood T cell repertoires in COVID-19. Clones were read by immunoSEQ multiplex PCR, and TCRdb kept only the in-frame ones, dropping some. The table shows tens of thousands of clones, with about 78% occurring only once. What was sequenced was peripheral blood. The receptor set was obtained from a woman of 80 years or more with acute or convalescent COVID-19.

The V gene is TRBV7-9, the J gene TRBJ2-7; perhaps TRBD2 as D (5 bases). Trimming pared 0 bases from V and 5 bases from J, leaving 8 bases between. This CDR3 has 13 residues. Germline V gene sequence: CDR1 SEHNR, CDR2 FQNEAQ (reference sequence). The DNA for the CDR3 is TGTGCCAGCAGCTTAGCGGGGAGTAACGAGCAGTACTTC. Residues: CASSLAGSNEQYF. Full variable domain (rest looked up from reference TRBV7-9 and TRBJ2-7): DTGVSQNPRHKITKRGQNVTFRCDPISEHNRLYWYRQTLGQGPEFLTYFQNEAQLEKSRLLSDRFSAERPKGSFSTLEIQRTEQGDSAMYLCASSLAGSNEQYFGPGTRLTVT.

The chain has TRBV5-1 and TRBJ1-4, with a weak D call TRBD1 (6 bases). V was shortened by 2 bases and J by 3 bases, with 14 bases between the two germline ends. The CDR3 is made up of 16 amino acids. CDR1 and CDR2 from the germline V gene are SGHRS and YFSETQ. CDR3 DNA: TGCGCCAGCAGCTTAGCCCCCGGACAGTCTAATGAAAAACTGTTTTTT. Its protein is CASSLAPGQSNEKLFF.

This CDR3 reads CASSFGGSGNTIYF. Written as DNA, the CDR3 is TGTGCCAGCAGTTTCGGGGGCTCTGGAAACACCATATATTTT. The chain recombines TRBV28 with TRBJ1-3; a weak D match, TRBD1 (5 bases). V was shortened by 3 bases and J by 0 bases, with 6 bases between the two germline ends. The CDR3 runs 14 residues. Germline CDR1 MDHEN, CDR2 SYDVKM.

This chain connects TRBV5-1 to TRBJ1-2, with 11 bases identical to TRBD1. Germline V gene sequence: CDR1 SGHRS, CDR2 YFSETQ. With 3 bases clipped from V and 8 bases from J, the junction kept 15 bases outside the gene matches. This CDR3 contains 17 residues. The CDR3 DNA reads as TGCGCCAGCAGCTCAGGACAGGGGGCCAGGTATTCGGACGGCTACACCTTC. This encodes CASSSGQGARYSDGYTF.

A few counts support this clone. This rearrangement joins TRBV6-5 to TRBJ2-3, with 8 bases fitting TRBD2. This CDR3 spans 13 amino acids. Germline-derived CDR1 and CDR2 are MNHEY and SVGAGI. The junction had 4 bases not matched to a gene; V was cut back by 5 bases and J by 6 bases. The CDR3 DNA follows: TGTGCCAGCAGTACCGGACTAGCTGATACGCAGTATTTT. This sequence encodes CASSTGLADTQYF.

This chain joins TRBV5-1 and TRBJ2-2; TRBD1 aligns across 12 bases. The CDR3 is 16 residues long. The V gene end was trimmed by 2 bases and the J gene end by 5 bases; junction bases not matched to a gene: 4. Germline V gene sequence: CDR1 SGHRS, CDR2 YFSETQ. The CDR3 is CASSFTGQGATGELFF. As DNA, the CDR3 is TGCGCCAGCAGCTTTACGGGACAGGGGGCAACCGGGGAGCTGTTTTTT.

This chain connects TRBV29-1 to TRBJ2-7; tentatively, D is TRBD2 (5 bases). V lost 6 bases and J 5 bases, leaving 11 bases between the germline ends. Germline CDR1 and CDR2: SQVTM and ANQGSEA. The CDR3 spans 11 residues. The CDR3 region has the DNA TGCAGCGTAGCGGTCGGGGACGAGCAGTACTTC. Protein sequence: CSVAVGDEQYF.

V usage is TRBV7-2 and J usage is TRBJ2-7; possible D gene TRBD2, 5 bases. CDR1 SGHTA and CDR2 FQGNSA come from the germline V gene. Trimming shortened V by 4 bases and J by 4 bases, and 11 bases separated the two germline ends. The CDR3 extends over 13 amino acids. The CDR3 sequence: CASSSRRGYEQYF. In DNA form, the CDR3 reads TGTGCCAGCAGCTCCCGCCGAGGGTACGAGCAGTACTTC.

The gene calls are TRBV28 and TRBJ2-1; D may be TRBD2 (5 bases). The CDR3 totals 11 residues. Trimming removed 5 bases at V and 12 bases at J, with 11 bases between. Germline V gene data show CDR1 as MDHEN and CDR2 as SYDVKM. The chain's CDR3 is CASSLRRGQFF. The CDR3 DNA reads as TGTGCCAGCAGTCTCAGACGGGGGCAGTTCTTC.

This sequence joins TRBV6-6 and TRBJ1-2, with D possibly TRBD1 on 5 matching bases. Germline CDR1 reads MNHNY; CDR2 reads SVGAGI (reference sequence). Trimming removed 0 bases at V and 8 bases at J, with 13 bases between. The CDR3 is 14 residues long. CDR3 bases: TGTGCCAGCAGTTACTCGGGGCACAAGGTGGGCTACACCTTC. It codes for CASSYSGHKVGYTF.

This clone was observed a handful of times. V and J are TRBV28 and TRBJ2-3, with D possibly matching TRBD2 (6 bases). Germline assignment: CDR1 MDHEN and CDR2 SYDVKM. V was shortened by 4 bases and J by 5 bases, with 13 bases between the two germline ends. This CDR3 has 14 amino acids. This CDR3 reads CASSSGDFRDTQYF. DNA of the CDR3: TGTGCCAGCAGTTCTGGGGACTTCAGAGATACGCAGTATTTT.

The chain employs TRBV7-2 and TRBJ2-5; 8 nucleotides line up with TRBD1. Germline V gene data show CDR1 as SGHTA and CDR2 as FQGNSA. V shed 5 bases and J 4 bases; nucleotides not matched to a gene: 6. The CDR3 totals 14 residues. The CDR3 region is CASSPRQGPETQYF. CDR3 nucleotide sequence: TGTGCCAGCAGCCCCCGACAGGGGCCAGAGACCCAGTACTTC.

In this sample, this clone turned up once. The V gene is TRBV6-5, the J gene TRBJ2-5; weak D call: TRBD2 (5 bases). The V gene's germline CDR1 is MNHEY and CDR2 SVGAGI. Trimming took 5 bases from V and 2 from J, leaving 9 bases between them. The CDR3 covers 13 residues. CDR3 region: CASSRDFQETQYF. CDR3 in DNA: TGTGCCAGCAGTCGGGATTTTCAAGAGACCCAGTACTTC.

This clone turned up a few times. V gene TRBV19 combines with J gene TRBJ1-6, with TRBD1 identical over 7 bases. CDR1 is LNHDA and CDR2 is SQIVND in the germline V gene (reference sequence). The CDR3 covers 14 residues. V lost 7 bases to trimming and J lost 7 bases; unmatched junction nucleotides: 7. Here the CDR3 DNA reads TGTGCCAGTATTGACAGGGCCAGGAATTCACCCCTCCACTTT. Translated, it gives CASIDRARNSPLHF.

This clone has only one observation. The chain employs TRBV29-1 and TRBJ2-3; 7 nucleotides agree with TRBD2. Trimming took 5 bases from V and 4 from J; bases not matched to a gene: 6. The CDR3 is made up of 13 amino acids. Germline loops: CDR1 SQVTM, CDR2 ANQGSEA. Here the CDR3 DNA reads TGCAGCGTTCGACTAGCAGGCCCAGATACGCAGTATTTT. Translated: CSVRLAGPDTQYF.

As for this clone: One end of the junction does not line up with germline, which may come from a read error. The chain couples TRBV7-7 to TRBJ2-5; tentatively, D is TRBD1 (6 bases). The germline V gene encodes CDR1 SSHAT and CDR2 FNYEAQ (reference sequence). The CDR3 runs to 14 residues. The CDR3 DNA reads TGTGCTAGCAGCTTAGTGTCAGGGGCAGAGACCCAGTACTTC. This codes for CASSLVSGAETQYF.

The gene calls are TRBV27 and TRBJ1-5; D gene unclear. Germline V CDR1 and CDR2: MNHEY, SMNVEV (reference sequence). V was trimmed by 5 bases and J by 5 bases, leaving 10 bases between them. The CDR3 consists of 13 residues. As DNA, the CDR3 is TGTGCCAGCAGTCTACGGAGCTATCAGCCCCAGCATTTT. Its translation: CASSLRSYQPQHF.

The J gene is TRBJ1-4, the V gene TRBV6-6; D is possibly TRBD1 (5 bases). CDR3 length: 16 amino acids. Germline lookup yields CDR1 MNHNY and CDR2 SVGAGI (reference sequence). The V and J ends lost 2 bases and 8 bases respectively, with 18 bases between them. DNA of the CDR3: TGTGCCAGCAGTTACGGCCGGGGGGGAAAGCCGGAAAAACTGTTTTTT. As protein: CASSYGRGGKPEKLFF.

This chain connects TRBV4-1 to TRBJ2-5, with 11 bases that match TRBD2. The CDR3 contains 17 residues. Trimming at V came to 1 base and at J to 4 bases, leaving 8 bases not matched to a gene. Germline CDR1 is MGHRA and CDR2 is YSYEKL. The CDR3 nucleotides read TGCGCCAGCAGCCAAGGGTGGCCTAGCGGGAGGCCAGAGACCCAGTACTTC. Translation gives CASSQGWPSGRPETQYF.

The sample holds one count of this clone. The chain joins TRBV6-1 to TRBJ2-3; 9 positions agree with TRBD1. This CDR3 comprises 16 residues. The V and J ends lost 1 base and 5 bases, in that order; junction bases with no gene match: 7. Germline CDR1 MNHNS, CDR2 SASEGT. This CDR3 reads CASSEEGTGIQDTQYF. Written as DNA, the CDR3 is TGTGCCAGCAGTGAAGAGGGGACAGGGATCCAAGATACGCAGTATTTT.

The rearrangement joins TRBV27 to TRBJ1-5; TRBD1 agrees at 9 bases. The V gene end was trimmed by 2 bases and the J gene end by 7 bases; junction bases not matched to a gene: 15. Germline V CDR1 and CDR2: MNHEY, SMNVEV (reference sequence). CDR3 length equals 18 residues. The DNA for the CDR3 is TGTGCCAGCAGTTTAGTCCCTCCCGGGACAGGGAGACGCCAGCCCCAGCATTTT. Encoded protein: CASSLVPPGTGRRQPQHF.